This T cell receptor beta chain came from a study of T-cell reconstitution after alpha-beta-depleted transplantation in children. Study-wide results and limits: At one year after transplant, newly produced T cells mostly accounted for T-cell counts and diversity. As was reported, about two months after transplant, alpha-beta T cells came from several hundred expanded graft clones. Recipient T cells and thymic progenitors that survived were the source of the high TCRbeta diversity seen at day 60 in some patients.

The library targeted TCRbeta and was prepared with unique molecular identifiers. TCRdb analysed the PCR reads with MiXCR anew, one entry per CDR3 protein. Of roughly 340,000 distinct CDR3 sequences listed, roughly 16% are singletons. This clonotype qualifies as medium-sized (0.01 to 0.1%). As yet, its antigen is unknown. This CDR3 region has 12 residues. The ends were cut back, 8 bases at V and 2 bases at J, with 12 bases in the middle. Germline V gene sequence: CDR1 SQVTM, CDR2 ANQGSEA. The specimen comprised PBMCs, mostly from graft donor cells, sampled 360 days after TCRalphabeta/CD19-depleted stem cell transplant. This TCR was recovered from a male patient between 2 and 15 years old who had a stem cell transplant for acute lymphoblastic leukemia, so the T cells may come from the graft donor. The genes are TRBV29-1 and TRBJ2-5, with unresolved D. The CDR3 coding sequence is TGCAGCCTTAAACCTGGGCAAGAGACCCAGTACTTC. This codes for CSLKPGQETQYF.